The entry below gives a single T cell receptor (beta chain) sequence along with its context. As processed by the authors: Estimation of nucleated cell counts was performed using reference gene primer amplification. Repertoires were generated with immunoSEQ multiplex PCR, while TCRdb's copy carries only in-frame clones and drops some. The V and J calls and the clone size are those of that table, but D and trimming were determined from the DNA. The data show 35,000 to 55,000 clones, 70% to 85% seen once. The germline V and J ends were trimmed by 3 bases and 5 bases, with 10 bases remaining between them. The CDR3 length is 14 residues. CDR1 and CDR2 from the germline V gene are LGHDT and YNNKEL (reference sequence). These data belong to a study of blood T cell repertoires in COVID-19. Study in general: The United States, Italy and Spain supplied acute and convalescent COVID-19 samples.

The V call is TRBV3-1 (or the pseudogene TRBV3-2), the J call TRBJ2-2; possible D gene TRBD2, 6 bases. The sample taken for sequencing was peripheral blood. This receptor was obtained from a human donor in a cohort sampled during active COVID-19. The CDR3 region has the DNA TGTGCCAGCAGCCAGGGGGGTTATACCGGGGAGCTGTTTTTT. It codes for CASSQGGYTGELFF.